This T cell receptor beta chain was sequenced in a study (dated by TCRdb to 2015 to 2016). The library was generated by RT-PCR. Sequenced on an Illumina MiSeq. TCRdb ran its own pipeline on the public reads, namely fastp trimming at Q25 and MiXCR clone calling, and kept in-frame beta chains. One record per CDR3 amino acid sequence lists the most common genes and DNA. The sample table holds 550,000 to 750,000 distinct CDR3 sequences, of which 11% to 15% were seen once. The top ten clones comprise 3.6% of the sample. In its sample, this clonotype was seen many times. No cognate antigen has been identified for it. Base quality data are lacking; no much larger clone is found one base away. The germline V end is reduced by 2 bases and the J end by 2 bases; junction bases left unmatched: 5. The CDR3 goes from the cysteine to the phenylalanine over 15 residues. Just CDR3 DNA is preserved here, 45 bases in frame from base 1. The germline V gene specifies MNHEY as CDR1 and SVGAGI as CDR2.

The chain is made from TRBV6-5 and TRBJ2-7, and TRBD2 matches 8 of the central bases. The TCR comes from a female donor in good health, serving as a healthy control. Sequencing was done on a sample of memory CD4+ T cells from blood. CDR3 protein: CASSYGLAKAYEQYF. The nucleotides read TGTGCCAGCAGTTACGGACTAGCTAAGGCCTACGAGCAGTACTTC.